The 26 T cell receptor beta chains listed next were all sequenced from one sample in a study of T cells in Graves' hyperthyroidism and ophthalmopathy. Amplification of TCR beta CDR3 regions used RNA as the template. Researchers ran a first-round RT-PCR on the TCR CDR3 using the HTBI primer set. TCRdb ran MiXCR on the multiplex PCR reads and lists one entry per CDR3 protein. The table has about 400,000 distinct CDR3 sequences, around 15% seen once; the top ten hold around 20%. The sequencing input was blood. These receptors were obtained from a woman aged 30 to 39 with Graves' ophthalmopathy.

This clonotype was counted at least ten times. The gene calls are TRBV18 and TRBJ1-1, with D possibly being TRBD1 (5 bases). This CDR3 is 15 amino acids long. Trimming cost V 2 bases and J 1 base, with 11 bases left between them. Germline CDR1 KGHSH, CDR2 LQKENI. The CDR3 region has the DNA TGTGCCAGCTCACCAGGGCAGGGTGCGAACACTGAAGCTTTCTTT. This translates into CASSPGQGANTEAFF. Looking up the rest from reference TRBV18 and TRBJ1-1 gives the full variable domain: NAGVMQNPRHLVRRRGQEARLRCSPMKGHSHVYWYRQLPEEGLKFMVYLQKENIIDESGMPKERFSAEFPKEGPSILRIQQVVRGDSAAYFCASSPGQGANTEAFFGQGTRLTVV.

This clonotype was seen at least ten times. This chain uses TRBV7-9 with TRBJ2-1, with D uncertain. The V gene lost 1 base and the J gene lost 5 bases, with 15 bases spanning the gap. From germline, CDR1 is SEHNR and CDR2 FQNEAQ (reference sequence). CDR3 size: 16 residues. The CDR3 reads CASSLVTAEKNNEQFF. In nucleotides, the CDR3 is TGTGCCAGCAGCTTAGTTACGGCCGAGAAAAACAATGAGCAGTTCTTC.

This clonotype was seen ten or more times. The V call is TRBV2, the J call TRBJ1-1; D remains unclear. The germline CDR1 and CDR2 sequences are SNHLY and FYNNEI. The V end was cut by 7 bases, the J end by 4 bases, with 16 bases between. This CDR3 region has 14 residues. In DNA form, the CDR3 reads TGTGCCAGCAATCCTACGCCGGGTGCCACTGAAGCTTTCTTT. Translated, it gives CASNPTPGATEAFF. Full variable domain (outside the CDR3, taken from reference TRBV2 and TRBJ1-1): EPEVTQTPSHQVTQMGQEVILRCVPISNHLYFYWYRQILGQKVEFLVSFYNNEISEKSEIFDDQFSVERPDGSNFTLKIRSTKLEDSAMYFCASNPTPGATEAFFGQGTRLTVV.

This clonotype has ten or more counts. The V gene is TRBV18, the J gene TRBJ1-5; D gene ambiguous. V lost 2 bases and J 7 bases, leaving 6 bases between the germline ends. The CDR3 length is 12 residues. Germline CDR1 is KGHSH and CDR2 is LQKENI. In DNA, the CDR3 is TGTGCCAGCTCACCAGGGGAACAGCCCCAGCATTTT. This gives the protein CASSPGEQPQHF.

V usage is TRBV29-1 and J usage is TRBJ2-7; D gene unclear. Trimming pared 3 bases from V and 6 bases from J, leaving 9 bases between. This CDR3 contains 11 residues. The germline gives CDR1 SQVTM, CDR2 ANQGSEA. Written as DNA, the CDR3 is TGCAGCGTTGAGAGTGGGGTCGAGCAGTACTTC. Translating it yields CSVESGVEQYF.

This clonotype was found many times. The chain combines TRBV20-1 with TRBJ2-3, with a weak D call TRBD2 (6 bases). Per the germline V gene, CDR1 is DFQATT and CDR2 is SNEGSKA (reference sequence). The CDR3 is 14 amino acids. The V end lost 6 bases, the J end lost 3 bases, and 16 bases lay between the germline ends. CDR3 sequence (DNA): TGCAGTGCCCGCGATAGTGGGACTACAGATACGCAGTATTTT. Protein sequence: CSARDSGTTDTQYF.

This clonotype was seen a handful of times. CDR3 DNA: TGCGCCAGCAGCAACAAAGAGACCCAGTACTTC. This gives the protein CASSNKETQYF. The V gene is TRBV5-1, the J gene TRBJ2-5; D unresolved. V lost 4 bases, J lost 3 bases, and 4 bases lay in between. The CDR3 runs 11 residues. CDR1 and CDR2 (germline): SGHRS, YFSETQ.

The rearrangement uses TRBV27 and TRBJ2-3; D ambiguous. The germline CDR1 and CDR2 sequences are MNHEY and SMNVEV (reference sequence). Trimming removed 3 bases from V and 6 bases from J, with 10 bases in between. The CDR3 is made up of 13 amino acids. CDR3 nucleotide sequence: TGTGCCAGCAGTTTGTCAGCATGGGATACGCAGTATTTT. Translation gives CASSLSAWDTQYF.

At least ten counts were recorded for this clonotype. The chain couples TRBV2 to TRBJ1-4; maybe TRBD1 (5 bases). Per germline, CDR1 SNHLY and CDR2 FYNNEI. Trimming removed 2 bases from V and 3 bases from J, with 10 bases in between. The CDR3 extends over 15 amino acids. The CDR3 spells CASSEYEGSNEKLFF. CDR3 DNA sequence: TGTGCCAGCAGTGAATATGAGGGGTCTAATGAAAAACTGTTTTTT.

This clonotype appeared many times. The gene calls are TRBV20-1 and TRBJ1-1; a possible D gene is TRBD1 (6 bases). Per the germline V gene, CDR1 is DFQATT and CDR2 is SNEGSKA (reference sequence). V dropped 5 bases and J dropped 7 bases, with 14 bases sitting between them. This CDR3 is 12 amino acids long. The DNA of the CDR3 is TGCAGTGCTGGGACAATGAGTAATGAAGCTTTCTTT. Translation: CSAGTMSNEAFF.

The genes are TRBV15 and TRBJ2-2; no definite D call. The V and J ends lost 0 bases and 4 bases respectively, with 6 bases between them. In germline, CDR1 is LNHNV, CDR2 YYDKDF (reference sequence). The CDR3 is made up of 14 amino acids. Here the CDR3 reads CATSRDLGTGELFF. CDR3 sequence (DNA): TGTGCCACCAGCAGAGATCTCGGCACCGGGGAGCTGTTTTTT. The full variable domain, in which reference TRBV15 and TRBJ2-2 provide the parts outside the CDR3, is DAMVIQNPRYQVTQFGKPVTLSCSQTLNHNVMYWYQQKSSQAPKLLFHYYDKDFNNEADTPDNFQSRRPNTSFCFLDIRSPGLGDTAMYLCATSRDLGTGELFFGEGSRLTVL.

This clonotype showed up many times. The chain combines TRBV12-3 or TRBV12-4 with TRBJ1-1; 8 bases line up with TRBD1. The CDR3 length is 15 residues. V shed 6 bases, J shed 1 base, and the junction held 7 bases outside the gene matches. CDR3 bases: TGTGCCAGCAGAAGACAGGGGATACAGAACACTGAAGCTTTCTTT. Amino acids: CASRRQGIQNTEAFF.

In its sample, this clonotype was seen many times. The chain has TRBV7-9 and TRBJ2-7, with D tentatively TRBD1 (6 bases). CDR1 is SEHNR, CDR2 FQNEAQ, per germline (reference sequence). V shed 0 bases and J shed 5 bases, with 11 bases lying between them. CDR3 length: 14 residues. CDR3 region: CASSLAGALNEQYF. For the CDR3, the DNA is TGTGCCAGCAGCTTAGCGGGGGCGCTCAACGAGCAGTACTTC.

The chain recombines TRBV4-1 with TRBJ2-7, with 15 bases aligning to TRBD2. This CDR3 has 15 amino acids. Trimming removed 5 bases from V and 6 bases from J; junction bases left unmatched: 5. Germline CDR1 MGHRA, CDR2 YSYEKL. CDR3 amino acids: CASSARTSGGAEQYF. The CDR3 DNA is TGCGCCAGCAGCGCGCGGACTAGCGGGGGGGCCGAGCAGTACTTC.

This clonotype was seen at least ten times. With a much larger clone just one base away, this may be a read error. As DNA, the CDR3 is TGCGCCAGCAGCCCGGTGTCAGCGGGCGTTGCAGATACGCAGTATTTT. Translating gives CASSPVSAGVADTQYF. This rearrangement joins TRBV5-1 to TRBJ2-3, with D perhaps matching TRBD2 (6 bases). This CDR3 has 16 residues. V lost 4 bases and J lost 4, with 19 bases in between. Germline V gene lookup returns CDR1 SGHRS and CDR2 YFSETQ.

This clonotype appeared a few times. The chain links TRBV19 to TRBJ2-7; 8 bases match TRBD2. Unmatched junction bases numbered 8, after V lost 7 bases and J lost 6 bases. Per the germline V gene, CDR1 is LNHDA and CDR2 is SQIVND (reference sequence). This CDR3 is 13 amino acids long. DNA for the CDR3: TGTGCCAGTAACATGGGACTAGTCGGCGAGCAGTACTTC. Its translation: CASNMGLVGEQYF.

This clonotype was found many times. The rearrangement uses TRBV20-1 and TRBJ1-3; D call uncertain. CDR1 is DFQATT, CDR2 SNEGSKA, per germline (reference sequence). Trimming shortened V by 5 bases and J by 4 bases, and 15 bases separated the two germline ends. The CDR3 has 14 residues. CDR3 DNA sequence: TGCAGTGCTCCCTATACTCTTGGGGGAAACACCATATATTTT. Translated: CSAPYTLGGNTIYF.

This clonotype was observed at least ten times. The V gene is TRBV2, the J gene TRBJ2-1; D gene unclear. V shed 6 bases and J shed 6 bases, with 12 bases lying between them. CDR1 is SNHLY, CDR2 FYNNEI, per germline. This CDR3 comprises 13 residues. CDR3 coding DNA: TGTGCCAGCAGCGCACGGACCATCAATGAGCAGTTCTTC. It specifies CASSARTINEQFF.

V usage is TRBV29-1 and J usage is TRBJ1-2; 7 bases line up with TRBD1. V shed 4 bases and J 8 bases; nucleotides not matched to a gene: 7. CDR1 is SQVTM, CDR2 ANQGSEA, per germline. CDR3 length: 12 amino acids. This CDR3 is CSVVGRGEGYTF. The CDR3 bases are TGCAGCGTTGTCGGCAGGGGGGAGGGCTACACCTTC. Variable domain in full (rest from reference TRBV29-1 and TRBJ1-2): SAVISQKPSRDICQRGTSLTIQCQVDSQVTMMFWYRQQPGQSLTLIATANQGSEATYESGFVIDKFPISRPNLTFSTLTVSNMSPEDSSIYLCSVVGRGEGYTFGSGTRLTVV.

This clonotype was seen many times. The chain combines TRBV5-6 with TRBJ1-1, with 10 bases aligning to TRBD1. This CDR3 is 16 amino acids long. V shed 0 bases, J shed 11 bases, and the junction held 13 bases outside the gene matches. Germline V CDR1 and CDR2: SGHDT, YYEEEE. CDR3 region: CASSLVGGMGQGLAFF. CDR3 nucleotides: TGTGCCAGCAGCTTGGTAGGCGGCATGGGACAGGGGCTCGCTTTCTTT. The full variable domain, its missing parts supplied by reference TRBV5-6 and TRBJ1-1, is DAGVTQSPTHLIKTRGQQVTLRCSPKSGHDTVSWYQQALGQGPQFIFQYYEEEERQRGNFPDRFSGHQFPNYSSELNVNALLLGDSALYLCASSLVGGMGQGLAFFGQGTRLTVV.

This clonotype was detected many times. This chain joins TRBV6-1 and TRBJ2-5; no clear D. Germline V gene lookup returns CDR1 MNHNS and CDR2 SASEGT. Trimming cost V 2 bases and J 2 bases, with 9 bases left between them. The CDR3 runs 14 residues. The CDR3 DNA follows: TGTGCCAGCAGTGAATTCGGACCACAAGAGACCCAGTACTTC. Its protein is CASSEFGPQETQYF.

This clonotype turned up a few times. V usage is TRBV5-1 and J usage is TRBJ2-5, with TRBD1 matching 8 bases. CDR3 length equals 16 residues. Unmatched junction bases numbered 7, after V lost 2 bases and J lost 1 base. Germline assignment: CDR1 SGHRS and CDR2 YFSETQ. The CDR3 bases are TGCGCCAGCAGCTTCCCAGGGGGCATCGGCCAAGAGACCCAGTACTTC. Amino acids: CASSFPGGIGQETQYF.

This clonotype was recorded at least ten times. The chain is built from TRBV7-8 and TRBJ2-2, with TRBD1 identical over 7 bases. Germline lookup yields CDR1 SGHVS and CDR2 FQNEAQ. Trimming at V came to 4 bases and at J to 1 base, leaving 6 bases not matched to a gene. The CDR3 extends over 16 amino acids. As DNA, the CDR3 is TGTGCCAGCAGCTCGACCGGGACAGTGAACACCGGGGAGCTGTTTTTT. Translation gives CASSSTGTVNTGELFF.

This clonotype was seen repeatedly, ten times or more. The genes are TRBV20-1 and TRBJ2-7, with 7 bases lining up with TRBD1. This CDR3 has 12 amino acids. Trimming cost V 8 bases and J 5 bases; bases outside gene matches: 9. Germline lookup yields CDR1 DFQATT and CDR2 SNEGSKA (reference sequence). The CDR3 loop reads CSTQRQGHEQYF. The CDR3 nucleotides are TGCAGTACCCAAAGACAGGGCCACGAGCAGTACTTC.

This rearrangement joins TRBV29-1 to TRBJ2-6; TRBD1 might be the D (6 bases). Germline lookup yields CDR1 SQVTM and CDR2 ANQGSEA. The CDR3 runs to 14 residues. Trimming shortened V by 7 bases and J by 1 base, and 11 bases separated the two germline ends. Written as DNA, the CDR3 is TGCAGCGCCGCAGGGGTTTCTGGGGCCAACGTCCTGACTTTC. Amino acids: CSAAGVSGANVLTF.

As for this clonotype: Being one base from a much bigger clone, this may be a read error. V is TRBV9 and J is TRBJ1-1; D remains unclear. There are 13 residues in the CDR3. CDR1 SGDLS and CDR2 YYNGEE come from the germline V gene. V gave up 4 bases and J gave up 3 bases, with 10 bases separating them. The CDR3 bases are TGTGCCAGCAGCCGGAGCGGGGACACTGAAGCTTTCTTT. Encoded protein: CASSRSGDTEAFF.